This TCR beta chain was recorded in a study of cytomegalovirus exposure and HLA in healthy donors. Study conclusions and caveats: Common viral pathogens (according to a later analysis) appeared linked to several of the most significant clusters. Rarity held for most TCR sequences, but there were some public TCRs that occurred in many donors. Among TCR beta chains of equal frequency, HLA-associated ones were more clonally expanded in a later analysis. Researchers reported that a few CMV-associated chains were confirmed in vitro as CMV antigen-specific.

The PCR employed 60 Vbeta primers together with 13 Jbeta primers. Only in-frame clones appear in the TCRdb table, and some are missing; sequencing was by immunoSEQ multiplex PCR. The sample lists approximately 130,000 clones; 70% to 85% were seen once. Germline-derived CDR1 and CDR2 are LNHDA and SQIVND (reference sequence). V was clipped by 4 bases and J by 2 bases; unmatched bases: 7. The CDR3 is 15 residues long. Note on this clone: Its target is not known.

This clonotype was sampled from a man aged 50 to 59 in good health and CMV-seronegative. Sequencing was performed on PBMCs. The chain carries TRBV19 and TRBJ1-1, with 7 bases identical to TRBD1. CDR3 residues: CASSNPGQRNTEAFF. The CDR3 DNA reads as TGTGCCAGTAGTAATCCGGGACAGAGAAACACTGAAGCTTTCTTT.